Listed here are 18 T cell receptor beta chains from one sample, sequenced in a study of cytomegalovirus exposure and HLA in healthy donors. PCR primers comprised 60 Vbeta and 13 Jbeta primers. Sequenced by immunoSEQ multiplex PCR; TCRdb stores in-frame clones only, minus some. This sample yields about 110,000 clones, of which about 70% are seen a single time; around 5% belongs to the top ten. Sample: PBMCs. The source of these receptors is a man aged 30-40 years in good health and CMV-seropositive.

V and J are TRBV6-4 and TRBJ1-1; the match to TRBD1 covers 9 bases. The CDR3 has 15 amino acids. The V gene end was trimmed by 6 bases and the J gene end by 0 bases; junction bases not matched to a gene: 5. Germline lookup yields CDR1 MRHNA and CDR2 SNTAGT. CDR3 coding DNA: TGTGCCAGCAGACTACAGGGGGCAATGAACACTGAAGCTTTCTTT. Encoded protein: CASRLQGAMNTEAFF.

This sequence joins TRBV11-3 and TRBJ2-3; TRBD1 matches at 11 bases. Germline values: CDR1 SGHNT, CDR2 YENEEA. V trimming: 5 bases; J trimming: 2 bases; junction bases outside the gene matches: 0. The CDR3 runs to 14 residues. In DNA, the CDR3 is TGTGCCAGCAGCGGACAGGGGGCCACAGATACGCAGTATTTT. The encoded protein is CASSGQGATDTQYF.

The DNA for the CDR3 is TGTGCCAGCAGCCAAGGCGCAGAAAAACTGTTTTTT. This translates into CASSQGAEKLFF. The V call is TRBV4-2, the J call TRBJ1-4; D is uncertain. Germline V CDR1 and CDR2: LGHNA, YNFKEQ. The CDR3 is made up of 12 amino acids. Trimming stripped 1 base from V and 8 bases from J, with 5 bases between.

The chain has TRBV27 and TRBJ2-1; D is possibly TRBD1 (6 bases). There are 12 residues in the CDR3. Trimming shortened V by 3 bases and J by 10 bases, and 10 bases separated the two germline ends. Germline V gives CDR1 MNHEY, CDR2 SMNVEV (reference sequence). Written as DNA, the CDR3 is TGTGCCAGCAGTTTCAGGGGTCGCGAGCAGTTCTTC. Its translation is CASSFRGREQFF.

The J gene is TRBJ2-3, the V gene TRBV28; 9 bases align to TRBD2. The length of the CDR3 is 15 residues. V lost 6 bases, J lost 0 bases, and 4 bases stayed unmatched. Germline CDR1 reads MDHEN; CDR2 reads SYDVKM. Here the CDR3 DNA reads TGTGCCAGCAGCGGACTAGCGTCTAGCACAGATACGCAGTATTTT. This sequence encodes CASSGLASSTDTQYF.

The chain is built from TRBV10-3 and TRBJ1-2; TRBD1 might be the D (6 bases). Trimming cost V 2 bases and J 6 bases, with 7 bases left between them. CDR1 and CDR2 (germline): ENHRY, SYGVKD. The CDR3 contains 12 residues. The CDR3 reads CAISEGGHGYTF. The DNA of the CDR3 is TGTGCCATCAGTGAGGGGGGCCATGGCTACACCTTC.

Of note for this clone: This specimen includes other DNA sequences encoding the same CDR3. The chain uses TRBV5-1 and TRBJ2-5, with D possibly TRBD2 on 5 matching bases. Trimming left V 0 bases short and J 4 bases short, with 7 bases between. This CDR3 comprises 13 residues. CDR1 and CDR2 from the germline V gene are SGHRS and YFSETQ. The CDR3 DNA follows: TGCGCCAGCAGCTTGGGGGCGGGAGAGACCCAGTACTTC. As protein: CASSLGAGETQYF. Drawing the rest from reference TRBV5-1 and TRBJ2-5, the complete variable domain is KAGVTQTPRYLIKTRGQQVTLSCSPISGHRSVSWYQQTPGQGLQFLFEYFSETQRNKGNFPGRFSGRQFSNSRSEMNVSTLELGDSALYLCASSLGAGETQYFGPGTRLLVL.

The rearrangement links TRBV6-5 to TRBJ1-1, with 9 bases lining up with TRBD1. This CDR3 is 13 amino acids long. The V and J ends lost 4 bases and 8 bases, in that order; junction bases with no gene match: 5. Looked up from germline, CDR1 is MNHEY and CDR2 is SVGAGI. CDR3 in amino acids: CASSLWDRVEAFF. The CDR3 coding sequence is TGTGCCAGCAGTTTGTGGGACAGGGTAGAAGCTTTCTTT.

This clone was seen a handful of times. The chain employs TRBV5-1 and TRBJ2-7; D may be TRBD1 (8 bases). Germline V gives CDR1 SGHRS, CDR2 YFSETQ. This CDR3 comprises 16 residues. Trimming stripped 3 bases from V and 0 bases from J, with 16 bases between. CDR3 nucleotide sequence: TGCGCCAGCAGCTCGGGGGAGGGACAGGTCTCCTACGAGCAGTACTTC. This gives the protein CASSSGEGQVSYEQYF.

The chain carries TRBV19 and TRBJ1-1; tentatively, D is TRBD1 (5 bases). From germline, CDR1 is LNHDA and CDR2 SQIVND (reference sequence). The length of the CDR3 is 12 residues. V lost 7 bases, J lost 8 bases, and 14 bases lay in between. CDR3 bases: TGTGCCAGTACCCAGGGAGGAGGGGAAGCTTTCTTT. It codes for CASTQGGGEAFF.

This sequence joins TRBV7-9 and TRBJ2-7; 7 bases align to TRBD2. The CDR3 runs to 15 residues. V gave up 1 base and J gave up 5 bases; unmatched junction bases: 8. Germline CDR1 SEHNR, CDR2 FQNEAQ (reference sequence). In DNA form, the CDR3 reads TGTGCCAGCAGCTTAGTGGGGGGGTTGAACAACGAGCAGTACTTC. This gives the protein CASSLVGGLNNEQYF.

The table lists this clone with a count of one. This chain joins TRBV10-3 and TRBJ2-7; 7 bases line up with TRBD2. The CDR3 spans 14 residues. V dropped 2 bases and J dropped 0; count of bases not matched to a gene: 1. CDR1 is ENHRY and CDR2 is SYGVKD in the germline V gene. CDR3 protein: CAISEGEGSYEQYF. CDR3 in DNA: TGTGCCATCAGTGAGGGGGAGGGCTCCTACGAGCAGTACTTC.

CDR3 amino acids: CASRSLIGTGDYNSPLHF. The DNA of the CDR3 is TGTGCCAGCAGATCCCTCATCGGGACAGGGGACTATAATTCACCCCTCCACTTT. The chain employs TRBV27 and TRBJ1-6; 10 bases match TRBD1. Germline-derived CDR1 and CDR2 are MNHEY and SMNVEV (reference sequence). The CDR3 extends over 18 amino acids. V was clipped by 6 bases and J by 3 bases; unmatched bases: 11.

The chain joins TRBV6-6 to TRBJ2-7, with 10 positions matching TRBD1. Losses at the gene ends were 2 bases for V and 6 bases for J; bases not matched to a gene: 7. Germline CDR1 MNHNY, CDR2 SVGAGI (reference sequence). The CDR3 spans 15 residues. The CDR3 here is CASSYRTGGKGEQYF. The CDR3 coding sequence is TGTGCCAGCAGTTACAGGACAGGGGGTAAGGGCGAGCAGTACTTC.

The gene calls are TRBV5-1 and TRBJ2-1; D is undetermined. V was trimmed by 2 bases and J by 0 bases, leaving 12 bases between them. The CDR3 spans 16 residues. Germline lookup yields CDR1 SGHRS and CDR2 YFSETQ. CDR3 DNA: TGCGCCAGCAGCTTAAGCCTCCCCACCTCCTACAATGAGCAGTTCTTC. Translated: CASSLSLPTSYNEQFF.

The CDR3 is CASSHSAGLIRGELFF. The CDR3 DNA is TGTGCCAGCAGCCATTCTGCGGGACTTATCCGTGGGGAGCTGTTTTTT. V is TRBV4-2 and J is TRBJ2-2; weak D call: TRBD2 (6 bases). The V end lost 3 bases, the J end lost 8 bases, and 19 bases lay between the germline ends. Per the germline V gene, CDR1 is LGHNA and CDR2 is YNFKEQ. The CDR3 sequence is 16 residues long.

The chain employs TRBV2 and TRBJ1-2; D possibly corresponds to TRBD1 (5 bases). Deletions cut 4 bases from V and 4 bases from J, with 13 bases between. Looked up from germline, CDR1 is SNHLY and CDR2 is FYNNEI. This CDR3 region has 14 residues. The CDR3 here is CASSVRGLSYGYTF. The CDR3 nucleotides are TGTGCCAGCAGTGTTAGGGGACTTAGCTATGGCTACACCTTC.

This clone was picked up a small number of times. The rearrangement uses TRBV7-2 and TRBJ2-7; TRBD1 agrees at 10 bases. The V gene end was trimmed by 5 bases and the J gene end by 2 bases; junction bases not matched to a gene: 3. The CDR3 sequence is 14 residues long. Germline values: CDR1 SGHTA, CDR2 FQGNSA. DNA of the CDR3: TGTGCCAGCAGCAGAGGGACAGGGGCCTACGAGCAGTACTTC. Residues: CASSRGTGAYEQYF.